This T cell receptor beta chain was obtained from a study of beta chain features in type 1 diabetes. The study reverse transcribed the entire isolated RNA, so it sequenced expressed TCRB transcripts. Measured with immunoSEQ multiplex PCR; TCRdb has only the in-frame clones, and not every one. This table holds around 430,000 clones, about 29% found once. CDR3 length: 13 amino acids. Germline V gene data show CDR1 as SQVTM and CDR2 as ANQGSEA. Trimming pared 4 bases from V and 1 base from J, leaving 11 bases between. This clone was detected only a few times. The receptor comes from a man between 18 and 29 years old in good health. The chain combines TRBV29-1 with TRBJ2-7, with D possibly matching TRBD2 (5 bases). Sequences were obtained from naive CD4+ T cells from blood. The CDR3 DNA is TGCAGCGTTGTGGCCAGGACTTCCTACGAGCAGTACTTC. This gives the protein CSVVARTSYEQYF.